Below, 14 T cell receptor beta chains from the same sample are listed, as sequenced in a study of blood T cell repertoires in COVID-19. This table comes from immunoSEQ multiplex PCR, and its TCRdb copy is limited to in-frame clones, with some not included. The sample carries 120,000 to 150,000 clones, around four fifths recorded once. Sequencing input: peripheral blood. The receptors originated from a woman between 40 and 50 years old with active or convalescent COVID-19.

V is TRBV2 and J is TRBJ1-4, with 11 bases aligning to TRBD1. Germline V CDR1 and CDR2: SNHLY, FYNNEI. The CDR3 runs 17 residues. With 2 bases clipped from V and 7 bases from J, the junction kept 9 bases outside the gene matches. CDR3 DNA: TGTGCCAGCAGTGAAAGGACAGGGGGCGTCCTTGGTGAAAAACTGTTTTTT. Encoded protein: CASSERTGGVLGEKLFF.

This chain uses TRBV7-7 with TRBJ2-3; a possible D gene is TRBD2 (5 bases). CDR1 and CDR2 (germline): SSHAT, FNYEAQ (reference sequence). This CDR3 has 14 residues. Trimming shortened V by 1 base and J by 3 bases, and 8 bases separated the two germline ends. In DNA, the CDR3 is TGTGCCAGCAGCTTAGGCCAGCGGACAGATACGCAGTATTTT. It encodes CASSLGQRTDTQYF.

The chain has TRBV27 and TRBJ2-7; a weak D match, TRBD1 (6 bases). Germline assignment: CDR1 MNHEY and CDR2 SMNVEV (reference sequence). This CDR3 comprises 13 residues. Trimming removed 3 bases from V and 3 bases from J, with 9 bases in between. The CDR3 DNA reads TGTGCCAGCAGTTTCGGACAGAACTACGAGCAGTACTTC. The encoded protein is CASSFGQNYEQYF.

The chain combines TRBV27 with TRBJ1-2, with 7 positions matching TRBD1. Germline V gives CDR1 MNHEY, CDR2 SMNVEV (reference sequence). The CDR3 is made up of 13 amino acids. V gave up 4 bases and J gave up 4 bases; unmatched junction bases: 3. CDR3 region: CASSSPGGYGYTF. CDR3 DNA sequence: TGTGCCAGCAGTTCGCCAGGGGGCTATGGCTACACCTTC.

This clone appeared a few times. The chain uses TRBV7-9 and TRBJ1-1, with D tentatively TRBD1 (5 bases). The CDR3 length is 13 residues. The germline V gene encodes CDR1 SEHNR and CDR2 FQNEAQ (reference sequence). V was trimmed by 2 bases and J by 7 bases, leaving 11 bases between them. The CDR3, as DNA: TGTGCCAGCAGCTTACCGGGGGACGGTGAAGCTTTCTTT. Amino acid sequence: CASSLPGDGEAFF.

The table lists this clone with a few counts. The CDR3 spells CASSQHGRVDTEAFF. The CDR3 bases are TGCGCCAGCAGCCAACACGGCAGGGTGGACACTGAAGCTTTCTTT. This chain joins TRBV5-1 and TRBJ1-1; perhaps TRBD1 as D (5 bases). CDR1 is SGHRS and CDR2 is YFSETQ in the germline V gene. V gave up 4 bases and J gave up 3 bases, with 16 bases separating them. This CDR3 spans 15 amino acids.

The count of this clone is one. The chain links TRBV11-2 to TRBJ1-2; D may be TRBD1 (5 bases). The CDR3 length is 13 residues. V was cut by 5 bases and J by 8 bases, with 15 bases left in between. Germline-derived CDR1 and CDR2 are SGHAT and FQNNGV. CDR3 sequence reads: CASSPPSREGYTF. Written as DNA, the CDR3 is TGTGCCAGCAGCCCCCCCTCCAGGGAAGGCTACACCTTC.

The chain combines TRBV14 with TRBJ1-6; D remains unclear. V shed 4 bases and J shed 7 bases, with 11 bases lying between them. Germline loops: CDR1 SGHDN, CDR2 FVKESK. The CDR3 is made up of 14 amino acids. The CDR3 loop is CASSLYAGNSPLHF. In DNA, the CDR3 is TGTGCCAGCAGCCTCTACGCGGGGAATTCACCCCTCCACTTT.

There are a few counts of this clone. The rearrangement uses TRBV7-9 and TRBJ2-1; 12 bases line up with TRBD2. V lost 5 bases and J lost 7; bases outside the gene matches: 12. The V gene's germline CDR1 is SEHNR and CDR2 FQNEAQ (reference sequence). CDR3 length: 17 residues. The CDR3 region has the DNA TGTGCCAGCAGCGGTAGGCCGGAGACTAGCGGGAGTAATGAGCAGTTCTTC. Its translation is CASSGRPETSGSNEQFF.

CDR3 loop: CASRGQGMSEAFF. The CDR3 bases are TGTGCCAGCAGGGGGCAGGGAATGTCTGAAGCTTTCTTT. The chain is built from TRBV27 and TRBJ1-1; possibly TRBD1 for D (5 bases). The ends were cut back, 6 bases at V and 6 bases at J, with 14 bases in the middle. CDR3 length equals 13 residues. Germline CDR1 is MNHEY and CDR2 is SMNVEV (reference sequence).

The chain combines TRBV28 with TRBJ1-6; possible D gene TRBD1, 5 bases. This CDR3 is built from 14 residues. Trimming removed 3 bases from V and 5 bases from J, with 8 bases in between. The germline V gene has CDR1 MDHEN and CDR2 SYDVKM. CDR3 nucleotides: TGTGCCAGCAGTTTTGGGGGGGATAATTCACCCCTCCACTTT. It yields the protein CASSFGGDNSPLHF.

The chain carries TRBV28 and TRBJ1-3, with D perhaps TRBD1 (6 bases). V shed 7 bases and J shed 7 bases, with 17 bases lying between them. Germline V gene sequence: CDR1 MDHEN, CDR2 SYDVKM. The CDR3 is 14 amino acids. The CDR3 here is CASKNRVGRNTIYF. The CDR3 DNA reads TGTGCCAGCAAGAACAGGGTAGGGCGGAACACCATATATTTT.

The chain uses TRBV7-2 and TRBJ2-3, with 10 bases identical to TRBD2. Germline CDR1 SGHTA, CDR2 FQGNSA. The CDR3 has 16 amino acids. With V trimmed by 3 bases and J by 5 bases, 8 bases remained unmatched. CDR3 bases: TGTGCCAGCAGCTTCGGGCTAGCGGGAGCCAGAGATACGCAGTATTTT. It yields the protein CASSFGLAGARDTQYF.

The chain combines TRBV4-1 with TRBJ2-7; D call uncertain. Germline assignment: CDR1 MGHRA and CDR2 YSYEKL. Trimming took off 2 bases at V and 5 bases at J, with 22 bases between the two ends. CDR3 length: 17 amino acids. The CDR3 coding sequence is TGCGCCAGCAGCCAAACCCCTTCCGGCGGATTAGTCCACGAGCAGTACTTC. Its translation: CASSQTPSGGLVHEQYF.